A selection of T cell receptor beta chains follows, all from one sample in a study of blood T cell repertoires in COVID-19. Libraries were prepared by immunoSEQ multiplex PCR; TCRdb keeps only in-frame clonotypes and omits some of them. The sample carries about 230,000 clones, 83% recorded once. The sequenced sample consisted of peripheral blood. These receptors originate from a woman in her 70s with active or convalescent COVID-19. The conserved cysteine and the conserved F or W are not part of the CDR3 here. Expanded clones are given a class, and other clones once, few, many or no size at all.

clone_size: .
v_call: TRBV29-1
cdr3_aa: SVTGLVAGELF

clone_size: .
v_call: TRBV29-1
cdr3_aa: SGGREDNEQF

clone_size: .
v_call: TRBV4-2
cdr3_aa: ASRGVGSEGELF

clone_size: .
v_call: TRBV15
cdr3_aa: ATSRDAGGQPQH

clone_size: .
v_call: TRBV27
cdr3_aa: ASGTGRAYTDTQY

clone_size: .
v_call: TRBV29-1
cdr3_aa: SVGHSNTEAF

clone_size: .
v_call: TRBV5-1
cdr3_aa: ASSRDRDQY

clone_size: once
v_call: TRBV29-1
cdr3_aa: SARPGTGGPLNTEAF

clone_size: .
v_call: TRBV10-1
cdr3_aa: ASSESTPNEQF

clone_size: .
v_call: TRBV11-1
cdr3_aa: ASSLAGQVGQY

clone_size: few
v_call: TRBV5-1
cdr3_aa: ASSFSGSYNEQF

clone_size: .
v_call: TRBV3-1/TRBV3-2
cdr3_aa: ASSQVFSNYGYT

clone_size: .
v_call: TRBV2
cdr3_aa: ASSEEGALGTDTQY

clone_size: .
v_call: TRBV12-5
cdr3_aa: ASGRGGHQGQPQH

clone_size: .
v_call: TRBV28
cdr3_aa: ASQDRDSPLH

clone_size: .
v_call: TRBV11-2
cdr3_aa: ASSSLGAAMNTEAF

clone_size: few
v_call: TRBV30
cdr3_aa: AWSVGQGNTEAF

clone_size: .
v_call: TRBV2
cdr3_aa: ASSEARGGSRNEQF

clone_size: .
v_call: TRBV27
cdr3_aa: ASNEQGIGTQY

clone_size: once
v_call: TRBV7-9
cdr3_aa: ASSLAGGSYYGYT

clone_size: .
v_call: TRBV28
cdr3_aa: ASTKTGVSYGYT

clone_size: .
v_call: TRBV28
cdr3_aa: ASNGQGASDTEAF

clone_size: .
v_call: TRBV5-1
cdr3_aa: ASSLEGGVYEQY

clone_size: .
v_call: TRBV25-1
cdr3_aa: ASSLLSTSYNEQF

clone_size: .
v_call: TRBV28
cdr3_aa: ASSFPPGSDEQY

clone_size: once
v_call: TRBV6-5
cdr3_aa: ASSYKTSGTDTQY

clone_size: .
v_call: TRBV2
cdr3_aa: ASGIVLGGAGEQY

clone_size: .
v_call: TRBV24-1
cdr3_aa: ATDRENQPQH

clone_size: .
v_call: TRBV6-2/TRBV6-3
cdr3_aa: ASSPGSLAGGSKNIQY

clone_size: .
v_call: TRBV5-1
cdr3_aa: ASSSPPLAGQF

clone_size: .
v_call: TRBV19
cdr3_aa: ATGRTGSTEETQY

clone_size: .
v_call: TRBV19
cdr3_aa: ASRPRGGYGYT

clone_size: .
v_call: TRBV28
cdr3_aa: ASRSTGSGDTEAF

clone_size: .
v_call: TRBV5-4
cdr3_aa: ASSQGAREKLF

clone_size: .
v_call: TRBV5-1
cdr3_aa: ASSLSGQGNTEAF

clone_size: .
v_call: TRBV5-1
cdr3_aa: ASSNLTYEQY

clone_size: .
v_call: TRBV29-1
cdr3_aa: SVEDPTAPGNTIY

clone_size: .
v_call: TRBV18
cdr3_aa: ASSQTAGTANSPLH

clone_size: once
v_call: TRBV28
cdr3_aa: ASSFARTGGYT

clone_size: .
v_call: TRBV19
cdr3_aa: ASSIDGYEQY

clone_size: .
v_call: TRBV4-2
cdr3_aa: ASSQGLAGVHRDTQY

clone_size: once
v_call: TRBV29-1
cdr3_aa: SVEASTGGGAAF

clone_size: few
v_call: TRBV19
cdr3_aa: ASSNRGAEAF

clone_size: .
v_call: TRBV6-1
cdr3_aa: ASSSGREQF

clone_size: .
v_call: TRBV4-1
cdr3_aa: ASSPEGAGLTYEQY

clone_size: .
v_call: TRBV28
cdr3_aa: ASSLGGGGNQPQH

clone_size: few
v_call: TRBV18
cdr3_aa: ASSPRGTGVYEQY

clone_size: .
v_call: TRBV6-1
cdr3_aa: ASSGDRGEGAGNTIY

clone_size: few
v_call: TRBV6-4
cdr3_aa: ASRWGERPEPPNTEAF

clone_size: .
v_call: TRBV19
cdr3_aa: ASSIDLSRVGANEKLF

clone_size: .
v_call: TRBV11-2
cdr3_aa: ASSPGGSTYNEQF

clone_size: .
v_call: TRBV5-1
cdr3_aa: ASSLEGDDGYT